This entry concerns a single TCR beta chain. These data come from a study of Graves' ophthalmopathy and Graves' hyperthyroidism. This CDR3 is 18 amino acids long. Trimming took 7 bases from V and 1 from J, leaving 25 bases between them. Germline CDR1 reads LNHDA; CDR2 reads SQIVND (reference sequence). Only newly diagnosed hyperthyroidism patients aged 18 to 65, with under 2 months' duration, were enrolled. PBMCs were density-gradient isolated from about 9.6 ml fresh blood. The study amplified TCR beta CDR3 regions using RNA transcripts. First-round RT-PCR with HTBI primers preceded a second-round multiplex PCR. TCRdb used MiXCR to reprocess the multiplex PCR reads, holding one entry per CDR3 protein. The sample shows approximately 380,000 distinct CDR3 sequences, roughly 21% of them seen only once.

The chain links TRBV19 to TRBJ1-1, with a weak D call TRBD1 (6 bases). This receptor was identified in a woman between 18 and 30 years old with stable Graves' hyperthyroidism. Sequencing was carried out using peripheral blood. CDR3 region: CASKGSRRGPLGNTEAFF. CDR3 sequence (DNA): TGTGCCAGTAAGGGCAGTCGCAGGGGTCCCCTCGGGAACACTGAAGCTTTCTTT. The complete variable domain, with remaining parts taken from reference TRBV19 and TRBJ1-1, reads DGGITQSPKYLFRKEGQNVTLSCEQNLNHDAMYWYRQDPGQGLRLIYYSQIVNDFQKGDIAEGYSVSREKKESFPLTVTSAQKNPTAFYLCASKGSRRGPLGNTEAFFGQGTRLTVV.